A selection of T cell receptor beta chains follows, all from one sample in a study of T cells after yellow fever vaccination. TCRdb re-analysed the 5' RACE reads in MiXCR, keeping a single row per CDR3 protein. The sample has about 340,000 distinct CDR3 sequences, around an eighth seen once. The sequencing here drew on CD4+ T cells sorted from PBMCs, taken 15 days after the yellow fever booster vaccination. These receptors were collected from a man aged 18-30 years who received the YFV17D yellow fever vaccine. Each CDR3 is given with its conserved first and last residue. Fields, in order: J gene, clone size, V gene, D gene, CDR3 DNA, CDR3 protein. D genes are given only for firm matches. Some rows mark clone size as missing; the rest say once, few, many or name a class of expanded clone.

J: TRBJ2-7; size: .; V: TRBV7-3; D: TRBD1; DNA: TGTGCCAGCAGCTCGCGGACAGGGGGAACCTACGAGCAGTACTTC; CDR3: CASSSRTGGTYEQYF
J: TRBJ2-3; size: few; V: TRBV3-1; D: .; DNA: TGTGCCAGCAGCCAGGACTCCCGTAGGCAGTATTTT; CDR3: CASSQDSRRQYF
J: TRBJ2-3; size: few; V: TRBV5-1; D: .; DNA: TGCGCCAGCAGCTTCAGGGAGGCGCGTTCAGATACGCAGTATTTT; CDR3: CASSFREARSDTQYF
J: TRBJ2-1; size: .; V: TRBV11-2; D: .; DNA: TGTGCCAGCAGCTTAGTGGGGCTCAATGAGCAGTTCTTC; CDR3: CASSLVGLNEQFF
J: TRBJ1-1; size: many; V: TRBV6-2/TRBV6-3; D: .; DNA: TGTGCCAGCAGTTACGAAGGGGACTCCACTGAAGCTTTCTTT; CDR3: CASSYEGDSTEAFF
J: TRBJ2-3; size: .; V: TRBV7-2; D: .; DNA: TGTGCCAGCAGCTTACGGCTTGATACGCAGTATTTT; CDR3: CASSLRLDTQYF
J: TRBJ1-1; size: many; V: TRBV5-4; D: .; DNA: TGTGCCAGCAGCTTGGTCCGGGTGGAGGGCACTGAAGCTTTCTTT; CDR3: CASSLVRVEGTEAFF
J: TRBJ2-4; size: .; V: TRBV7-9; D: .; DNA: TGTGCCAGCAGCTTAACTGACAACCAGTACTTC; CDR3: CASSLTDNQYF
J: TRBJ2-2; size: .; V: TRBV11-2; D: .; DNA: TGTGCCAGCAGCCGCGAGCGGGCCCGCGCCGGGGAGCTGTTTTTT; CDR3: CASSRERARAGELFF
J: TRBJ2-7; size: few; V: TRBV18; D: .; DNA: TGTGCCAGCTCACCGGCCCAACGGGGGACCTACGAGCAGTACTTC; CDR3: CASSPAQRGTYEQYF
J: TRBJ2-1; size: few; V: TRBV27; D: .; DNA: TGTGCCAGCAGTTCCCCCTTCCAAAGACAGGAATCTTACAATGAGCAGTTCTTC; CDR3: CASSSPFQRQESYNEQFF
J: TRBJ2-1; size: .; V: TRBV7-2; D: TRBD2; DNA: TGTGCCAGCAGCCGGGGACTAACAAACAATGAGCAGTTCTTC; CDR3: CASSRGLTNNEQFF
J: TRBJ2-1; size: .; V: TRBV5-1; D: TRBD1; DNA: TGCGCCAGCAGCGCGGACAGGGGGCCCAATGAGCAGTTCTTC; CDR3: CASSADRGPNEQFF
J: TRBJ1-4; size: .; V: TRBV15; D: .; DNA: TGTGCCACCAGCAGAGGCGGGGTTAATGAAAAACTGTTTTTT; CDR3: CATSRGGVNEKLFF
J: TRBJ2-3; size: many; V: TRBV7-2; D: TRBD1; DNA: TGTGCCAGCAGCTTAGGAGGGGGCTTAGATACGCAGTATTTT; CDR3: CASSLGGGLDTQYF
J: TRBJ2-3; size: few; V: TRBV4-1; D: .; DNA: TGCGCCAGCAGCCAAAACTATGGGGAGGAGCAGTATTTT; CDR3: CASSQNYGEEQYF